Shown below are 30 T cell receptor beta chains from a single sample sequenced in a study of technical replicates of blood from a few donors. Clones were sequenced by immunoSEQ multiplex PCR, and TCRdb holds only the in-frame ones, with some missing. The sample lists tens of thousands of clones; nearly 98% were seen once. The sample comprised T cells isolated from PBMCs. The receptors were gathered from a human donor in good health.

The chain is built from TRBV5-6 and TRBJ2-7, with a possible D match to TRBD1 (5 bases). The CDR3 extends over 15 amino acids. CDR1 is SGHDT, CDR2 YYEEEE, per germline. Trimming pared 4 bases from V and 4 bases from J, leaving 18 bases between. The CDR3 spells CASSPTAYWKYEQYF. The CDR3, as DNA: TGTGCCAGCAGCCCGACAGCGTATTGGAAATACGAGCAGTACTTC.

The rearrangement links TRBV21-1 to TRBJ2-7; the table gives TRBD2 as D, unverified against the DNA. TRBV21-1 is a pseudogene locus. The CDR3 has 13 residues. The DNA of the CDR3 is TGTGCCAGCATGTGGGGGACTGCTTACCAGCAGTACTTC. Translated, it gives CASMWGTAYQQYF.

The chain is built from TRBV5-8 and TRBJ2-4; maybe TRBD1 (5 bases). The CDR3 spans 17 residues. With 4 bases removed from V and 0 bases from J, the gap between germline ends came to 17 bases. Germline V lookup: CDR1 SGHTS, CDR2 YDEGEE. The CDR3 loop reads CASSSRDRSIAKNIQYF. In DNA, the CDR3 is TGTGCCAGCAGCAGTAGAGACAGAAGCATAGCCAAAAACATTCAGTACTTC.

The J gene is TRBJ2-2, the V gene TRBV30; 7 nucleotides line up with TRBD1. The J segment lost 8 bases and the V segment lost 1 base, leaving 1 base of the junction unmatched. The CDR3 consists of 12 residues. CDR1 is GTSNPN, CDR2 SVGIG, per germline (reference sequence). DNA for the CDR3: TGTGCCTGGAGTGAGGGGGCTGGGGAGCTGTTTTTT. Amino acid sequence: CAWSEGAGELFF.

This chain links TRBV6-5 with TRBJ1-1; 9 positions agree with TRBD1. The CDR3 sequence is 14 residues long. The ends lost 5 bases at V and 5 bases at J; junction bases unmatched: 6. Germline V lookup: CDR1 MNHEY, CDR2 SVGAGI. The CDR3 DNA sequence: TGTGCCAGCAGTGGGGGACAGGGTCGAACTGAAGCTTTCTTT. It yields the protein CASSGGQGRTEAFF.

This rearrangement joins TRBV10-1 to TRBJ2-1; 14 bases are a match to TRBD2. V lost 7 bases to trimming and J lost 8 bases; unmatched junction nucleotides: 4. The CDR3 is made up of 14 amino acids. Germline values: CDR1 WNHNN, CDR2 SYGVQD (reference sequence). The CDR3 DNA is TGCGCCAGCAAGGGGACTAGCGGGAGTCATGAGCAGTTCTTC. It yields the protein CASKGTSGSHEQFF.

The V gene is TRBV6-4, the J gene TRBJ2-1, with D possibly being TRBD1 (6 bases). The CDR3 runs to 11 residues. In germline, CDR1 is MRHNA, CDR2 SNTAGT. Between the trimmed V and J ends, which lost 4 bases and 12 bases, there was a span of 10 bases. This CDR3 reads CASSAGASQFF. CDR3 nucleotides: TGTGCCAGCAGTGCAGGGGCTTCGCAGTTCTTC.

The chain couples TRBV25-1 to TRBJ2-1, with a tentative D call TRBD1 (6 bases). Germline V gene sequence: CDR1 MGHDK, CDR2 SYGVNS. The CDR3 sequence is 16 residues long. V lost 8 bases, J lost 5 bases, and 22 bases lay in between. The CDR3: CASASWGRGRDNEQFF. DNA for the CDR3: TGTGCCAGCGCCTCTTGGGGCAGGGGTAGGGACAATGAGCAGTTCTTC.

The chain carries TRBV27 and TRBJ2-7, with 10 bases identical to TRBD1. Trimming at V came to 4 bases and at J to 6 bases, leaving 6 bases not matched to a gene. The CDR3 extends over 14 amino acids. Germline V gene lookup returns CDR1 MNHEY and CDR2 SMNVEV (reference sequence). The CDR3 sequence: CASSWDRGRREQYF. The CDR3 nucleotides are TGTGCCAGCAGTTGGGACAGGGGTCGTCGCGAGCAGTACTTC.

This chain links TRBV7-2 with TRBJ2-7, with 8 bases fitting TRBD2. V trimming: 2 bases; J trimming: 3 bases; junction bases outside the gene matches: 3. The CDR3 length is 14 residues. Germline CDR1 SGHTA, CDR2 FQGNSA. The DNA for the CDR3 is TGTGCCAGCAGCTTATTGAGCGGGAGCTACGAGCAGTACTTC. Amino acids: CASSLLSGSYEQYF.

This CDR3 is CASSPYDRTGEDEQYF. The CDR3 nucleotides are TGTGCCAGCTCACCTTATGATCGGACAGGGGAGGACGAGCAGTACTTC. The V call is TRBV18, the J call TRBJ2-7; 9 positions agree with TRBD1. This CDR3 contains 16 residues. V shed 3 bases, J shed 5 bases, and the junction held 11 bases outside the gene matches. Germline loops: CDR1 KGHSH, CDR2 LQKENI.

The rearrangement links TRBV29-1 to TRBJ2-7; 7 nucleotides match TRBD1. Looked up from germline, CDR1 is SQVTM and CDR2 is ANQGSEA. The trim removed 3 bases at V and 5 bases at J, leaving 7 bases unmatched. The CDR3 sequence is 13 residues long. The CDR3 is CSVENRGSDEQYF. CDR3 bases: TGCAGCGTTGAGAACAGGGGTAGCGACGAGCAGTACTTC.

CDR3 nucleotides: TGCAGCGTCTCTATCCCGGGACAGGGATTAAGCGGCTACACCTTC. As protein: CSVSIPGQGLSGYTF. The chain has TRBV29-1 and TRBJ1-2, with 9 bases aligning to TRBD1. This CDR3 is built from 15 residues. V gave up 6 bases and J gave up 8 bases; unmatched junction bases: 16. The V gene's germline CDR1 is SQVTM and CDR2 ANQGSEA.

V usage is TRBV6-1 and J usage is TRBJ2-7; 13 bases are a match to TRBD2. The V gene's germline CDR1 is MNHNS and CDR2 SASEGT. The length of the CDR3 is 14 residues. Trimming took 5 bases from V and 3 from J; bases not matched to a gene: 1. Written as DNA, the CDR3 is TGTGCCAGCAGTAGACTAGCGGGAGGCTACGAGCAGTACTTC. Its translation is CASSRLAGGYEQYF.

This chain connects TRBV7-3 to TRBJ2-3; perhaps TRBD1 as D (5 bases). V shed 3 bases and J shed 2 bases, with 18 bases lying between them. Germline assignment: CDR1 SGHTA and CDR2 FQGTGA. The CDR3 has 17 amino acids. The CDR3 bases are TGTGCCAGCAGCTTGCGACAGATAGGAGAACCCACAGATACGCAGTATTTT. It is translated as CASSLRQIGEPTDTQYF. Variable domain in full (rest from reference TRBV7-3 and TRBJ2-3): GAGVSQTPSNKVTEKGKYVELRCDPISGHTALYWYRQSLGQGPEFLIYFQGTGAADDSGLPNDRFFAVRPEGSVSTLKIQRTERGDSAVYLCASSLRQIGEPTDTQYFGPGTRLTVL.

The V and J genes are TRBV9 and TRBJ2-7, with 7 bases matching TRBD1. Per germline, CDR1 SGDLS and CDR2 YYNGEE. The CDR3 has 17 residues. V shed 4 bases, J shed 4 bases, and the junction held 17 bases outside the gene matches. This chain's CDR3 is CASSLQGSAGGLYEQYF. The CDR3 DNA follows: TGTGCCAGCAGCCTCCAGGGTTCCGCAGGGGGTTTGTACGAGCAGTACTTC. Variable domain in full (rest from reference TRBV9 and TRBJ2-7): DSGVTQTPKHLITATGQRVTLRCSPRSGDLSVYWYQQSLDQGLQFLIQYYNGEERAKGNILERFSAQQFPDLHSELNLSSLELGDSALYFCASSLQGSAGGLYEQYFGPGTRLTVT.

The rearrangement uses TRBV6-1 and TRBJ2-7; 7 bases line up with TRBD1. J lost 7 bases, V lost 6 bases, and 9 bases had no gene match. Germline assignment: CDR1 MNHNS and CDR2 SASEGT. The CDR3 extends over 13 amino acids. Here the CDR3 DNA reads TGTGCCAGCAGAGAGACAGGGTTGGGAGAGCAGTACTTC. It translates to CASRETGLGEQYF.

The chain combines TRBV5-1 with TRBJ2-3; 7 bases agree with TRBD1. This CDR3 is 15 amino acids long. J lost 4 bases, V lost 2 bases, and 7 bases had no gene match. CDR1 SGHRS and CDR2 YFSETQ come from the germline V gene. The CDR3 sequence: CASSLRDRASDTQYF. The DNA of the CDR3 is TGCGCCAGCAGCTTAAGAGACAGGGCTTCAGATACGCAGTATTTT.

This clone appeared a single time. The chain is built from TRBV9 and TRBJ1-1; unclear D gene. Germline CDR1 is SGDLS and CDR2 is YYNGEE. Trimming took 4 bases from V and 1 from J, leaving 8 bases between them. The CDR3 loop spans 13 amino acids. The CDR3 loop is CASSLGENTEAFF. CDR3 in DNA: TGTGCCAGCAGCCTCGGTGAGAACACTGAAGCTTTCTTT.

The chain employs TRBV4-3 and TRBJ2-1; TRBD1 might be the D (5 bases). V lost 1 base, J lost 7 bases, and 14 bases lay in between. The CDR3 runs 15 residues. The germline CDR1 and CDR2 sequences are LGHNA and YSLEER. CDR3 sequence: CASSQAPAGRNEQFF. The DNA of the CDR3 is TGCGCCAGCAGCCAAGCTCCGGCAGGGCGGAATGAGCAGTTCTTC.

This clone was recorded once. The chain links TRBV30 to TRBJ2-5; the D gene is possibly TRBD2 (5 bases). Germline V lookup: CDR1 GTSNPN, CDR2 SVGIG (reference sequence). V lost 6 bases, J lost 5 bases, and 16 bases lay in between. The CDR3 sequence is 13 residues long. This CDR3 reads CACYREGRETQYF. CDR3 nucleotides: TGTGCCTGTTACCGGGAAGGACGGGAGACCCAGTACTTC.

This sequence joins TRBV7-9 and TRBJ2-5; 9 nucleotides agree with TRBD2. This CDR3 spans 17 amino acids. Germline CDR1 reads SEHNR; CDR2 reads FQNEAQ (reference sequence). The ends lost 0 bases at V and 5 bases at J; junction bases unmatched: 10. CDR3 DNA sequence: TGTGCCAGCAGCTTAGCGATTGCAGCGGGAGGAGGGGAGACCCAGTACTTC. This codes for CASSLAIAAGGGETQYF.

The CDR3 region has the DNA TGTGCCAGCAGCAGAGGTGGTCACACTGAAGCTTTCTTT. Translating it yields CASSRGGHTEAFF. The chain couples TRBV9 to TRBJ1-1, with D unresolved. CDR3 length: 13 residues. Germline V gene sequence: CDR1 SGDLS, CDR2 YYNGEE. Trimming left V 4 bases short and J 3 bases short, with 10 bases between.

The chain carries TRBV6-5 and TRBJ2-2; weak D call: TRBD2 (6 bases). Germline V gene sequence: CDR1 MNHEY, CDR2 SVGAGI. The CDR3 consists of 14 residues. The ends were cut back, 0 bases at V and 6 bases at J, with 8 bases in the middle. This chain's CDR3 is CASSYSTRPGELFF. The CDR3 DNA reads TGTGCCAGCAGTTACTCGACTAGACCCGGGGAGCTGTTTTTT.

The CDR3 sequence is CAIRPGLVNNEQFF. The CDR3 nucleotides read TGTGCCATCAGACCGGGACTAGTAAACAATGAGCAGTTCTTC. The rearrangement links TRBV10-3 to TRBJ2-1; 8 bases are shared with TRBD2. The junction had 6 bases not matched to a gene; V was cut back by 6 bases and J by 5 bases. Per germline, CDR1 ENHRY and CDR2 SYGVKD. CDR3 length: 14 amino acids.

This clone was counted a single time. The chain recombines TRBV10-3 with TRBJ2-7, with 7 bases that match TRBD1. Germline CDR1 and CDR2: ENHRY and SYGVKD. The CDR3 is 14 residues long. V lost 4 bases, J lost 1 base, and 4 bases stayed unmatched. CDR3 in DNA: TGTGCCATCAGTGTAGGGACAGCATCCTACGAGCAGTACTTC. Translated, it gives CAISVGTASYEQYF.

The rearrangement links TRBV18 to TRBJ1-5; D perhaps matches TRBD1 (5 bases). The CDR3 covers 14 residues. Trimming removed 5 bases from V and 4 bases from J, with 12 bases in between. Germline CDR1 and CDR2: KGHSH and LQKENI. The CDR3 coding sequence is TGTGCCAGCTCATCCCAGACAGCTAATCAGCCCCAGCATTTT. It translates to CASSSQTANQPQHF. Filled out from reference TRBV18 and TRBJ1-5, the complete variable domain reads NAGVMQNPRHLVRRRGQEARLRCSPMKGHSHVYWYRQLPEEGLKFMVYLQKENIIDESGMPKERFSAEFPKEGPSILRIQQVVRGDSAAYFCASSSQTANQPQHFGDGTRLSIL.

This clone was seen just once. The germline gene is not matched at one end of the junction; a read error may be the cause. The gene calls are TRBV7-7 and TRBJ2-7; D is perhaps TRBD2 (5 bases). Germline lookup yields CDR1 SSHAT and CDR2 FNYEAQ (reference sequence). This CDR3 is built from 16 residues. CDR3 loop: CASSPSPGFPPYEQYF. As DNA, the CDR3 is TGTGCTAGCAGCCCATCTCCGGGGTTCCCTCCCTACGAGCAGTACTTC.

The chain joins TRBV29-1 to TRBJ2-7; 10 bases line up with TRBD2. The germline V gene has CDR1 SQVTM and CDR2 ANQGSEA. This CDR3 is built from 13 residues. V lost 7 bases and J lost 4; bases outside the gene matches: 7. As DNA, the CDR3 is TGCAGCGGACTAGCGGGTAATTTGTACGAGCAGTACTTC. Translating it yields CSGLAGNLYEQYF.

The gene calls are TRBV13 and TRBJ2-3; D is unclear. V was clipped by 4 bases and J by 0 bases, with 5 bases between them. Germline V lookup: CDR1 PRHDT, CDR2 FYEKMQ (reference sequence). CDR3 length: 13 residues. The CDR3 region has the DNA TGTGCCAGCAGCTCACTTAGCACAGATACGCAGTATTTT. Translation: CASSSLSTDTQYF.